The 30 T cell receptor beta chains below all came from one sample that was sequenced in a study of blood T cell repertoires in COVID-19. The repertoire was sequenced with immunoSEQ multiplex PCR; TCRdb's copy has only in-frame clones and lacks some. The sample lists about 120,000 clones, around 90% occurring once. The material sequenced was peripheral blood. The source of these receptors is a woman in her fifties or sixties with COVID-19, enrolled during active disease.

V usage is TRBV5-1 and J usage is TRBJ1-3; D uncertain. V dropped 0 bases and J dropped 9 bases, with 10 bases sitting between them. Per the germline V gene, CDR1 is SGHRS and CDR2 is YFSETQ. This CDR3 is built from 13 residues. CDR3 protein: CASSLDSRGTIYF. The CDR3 region has the DNA TGCGCCAGCAGCTTGGACTCCCGGGGCACCATATATTTT.

This chain links TRBV6-6 with TRBJ1-2; D unresolved. Germline V gene data show CDR1 as MNHNY and CDR2 as SVGAGI (reference sequence). V was trimmed by 6 bases and J by 8 bases, leaving 7 bases between them. The CDR3 is 10 residues long. CDR3 sequence (DNA): TGTGCCAGCAGCCAACGGGGCTACACCTTC. Encoded protein: CASSQRGYTF.

This sequence joins TRBV27 and TRBJ2-2; 7 bases are a match to TRBD1. V lost 8 bases and J lost 8; bases outside the gene matches: 11. The germline V gene has CDR1 MNHEY and CDR2 SMNVEV (reference sequence). The CDR3 is 14 amino acids. CDR3 sequence reads: CASQSRDRRGELFF. CDR3 DNA sequence: TGTGCCAGCCAATCCCGGGACAGACGAGGGGAGCTGTTTTTT.

This clone was detected only once. The CDR3 sequence: CASSSRTGGYNEQFF. CDR3 sequence (DNA): TGTGCCAGCAGCTCCCGGACAGGGGGTTACAATGAGCAGTTCTTC. J is TRBJ2-1 and V is TRBV11-3; 10 bases line up with TRBD1. V was clipped by 4 bases and J by 4 bases; unmatched bases: 4. The CDR3 covers 15 residues. Germline V gene sequence: CDR1 SGHNT, CDR2 YENEEA.

The chain couples TRBV24-1 to TRBJ1-1; TRBD1 might be the D (6 bases). V was pared by 4 bases and J by 4 bases, with 12 bases between. This CDR3 comprises 14 residues. CDR1 and CDR2 from the germline V gene are KGHDR and SFDVKD. The CDR3 nucleotides are TGTGCCACCAGTGACTCGACAGGAGCCACTGAAGCTTTCTTT. This encodes CATSDSTGATEAFF.

The chain is built from TRBV4-2 and TRBJ1-3, with D perhaps TRBD1 (6 bases). Trimming took off 6 bases at V and 3 bases at J, with 15 bases between the two ends. The CDR3 consists of 15 residues. Germline CDR1 is LGHNA and CDR2 is YNFKEQ. In DNA form, the CDR3 reads TGTGCCAGCAGACAGGGTGTAGTCCTTGGAAACACCATATATTTT. Translation: CASRQGVVLGNTIYF.

The rearrangement joins TRBV6-6 to TRBJ2-7, with a possible D match to TRBD2 (5 bases). The length of the CDR3 is 12 residues. Germline V CDR1 and CDR2: MNHNY, SVGAGI (reference sequence). Trimming pared 6 bases from V and 3 bases from J, leaving 9 bases between. Here the CDR3 DNA reads TGTGCCAGCAGGGACTCATACTACGAGCAGTACTTC. It encodes CASRDSYYEQYF.

The V and J genes are TRBV10-3 and TRBJ1-5; D unclear. The CDR3 is made up of 14 amino acids. Germline CDR1 ENHRY, CDR2 SYGVKD. The V end was cut by 3 bases, the J end by 4 bases, with 10 bases between. This CDR3 is CAISDVLGNQPQHF. For the CDR3, the DNA is TGTGCCATCAGTGACGTACTAGGGAATCAGCCCCAGCATTTT.

The rearrangement joins TRBV5-1 to TRBJ2-7; D unresolved. The germline V gene has CDR1 SGHRS and CDR2 YFSETQ. This CDR3 contains 14 residues. Trimming removed 0 bases at V and 2 bases at J, with 9 bases between. The CDR3 here is CASSLGNGPYEQYF. Written as DNA, the CDR3 is TGCGCCAGCAGCTTGGGTAACGGTCCCTACGAGCAGTACTTC.

The V gene is TRBV4-1, the J gene TRBJ2-7; D gene uncertain. V was pared by 5 bases and J by 3 bases, with 11 bases between. Per the germline V gene, CDR1 is MGHRA and CDR2 is YSYEKL. There are 13 residues in the CDR3. CDR3 in DNA: TGCGCCAGCAGCACCCCGGGTGGCTACGAGCAGTACTTC. Encoded protein: CASSTPGGYEQYF.

This clone has more than one count but fewer than ten. The chain recombines TRBV10-3 with TRBJ1-6, with 7 bases identical to TRBD1. The junction had 5 bases not matched to a gene; V was cut back by 6 bases and J by 6 bases. The CDR3 length is 14 residues. Germline CDR1 and CDR2: ENHRY and SYGVKD. CDR3 sequence (DNA): TGTGCCATCAGCGTCACAGGGGTTAATTCACCCCTCCACTTT. It encodes CAISVTGVNSPLHF.

The V gene is TRBV5-1, the J gene TRBJ2-2; D not resolved. Between the trimmed V and J ends, which lost 1 base and 0 bases, there was a span of 10 bases. The CDR3 has 16 residues. Germline V CDR1 and CDR2: SGHRS, YFSETQ. The CDR3 is CASSLTRRSNTGELFF. CDR3 in DNA: TGCGCCAGCAGCTTGACGCGCAGGTCGAACACCGGGGAGCTGTTTTTT.

The chain uses TRBV18 and TRBJ1-3; D is unclear. The CDR3 contains 17 residues. Trimming removed 4 bases at V and 1 base at J, with 17 bases between. Germline lookup yields CDR1 KGHSH and CDR2 LQKENI. Here the CDR3 DNA reads TGTGCCAGCTCACTCTTAGGGAGCGGAGAGTCTGGAAACACCATATATTTT. It is translated as CASSLLGSGESGNTIYF.

The rearrangement uses TRBV11-1 and TRBJ2-2; 13 nucleotides match TRBD2. CDR1 is SGHAT and CDR2 is FQDESV in the germline V gene (reference sequence). Trimming cost V 4 bases and J 5 bases; bases outside gene matches: 1. This CDR3 comprises 15 residues. The CDR3 sequence: CASSSGLAGTGELFF. Here the CDR3 DNA reads TGTGCCAGCAGCTCGGGACTAGCGGGAACCGGGGAGCTGTTTTTT. Based on the CDR3 plus reference TRBV11-1 and TRBJ2-2, the full variable domain is EAEVAQSPRYKITEKSQAVAFWCDPISGHATLYWYRQILGQGPELLVQFQDESVVDDSQLPKDRFSAERLKGVDSTLKIQPAELGDSAMYLCASSSGLAGTGELFFGEGSRLTVL.

In nucleotides, the CDR3 is TGTGCCAGCTGCCTCGGGGGGGGCTCGGGCTACACCTTC. As protein: CASCLGGGSGYTF. The chain links TRBV6-5 to TRBJ1-2; D is perhaps TRBD1 (6 bases). Trimming stripped 8 bases from V and 8 bases from J, with 18 bases between. Germline V gene sequence: CDR1 MNHEY, CDR2 SVGAGI. This CDR3 has 13 amino acids.

This sequence joins TRBV20-1 and TRBJ2-7; D is perhaps TRBD2 (6 bases). CDR3 size: 13 residues. Germline values: CDR1 DFQATT, CDR2 SNEGSKA (reference sequence). V lost 3 bases and J 3 bases, leaving 12 bases between the germline ends. DNA of the CDR3: TGCAGTGCTAGTCAGCCGGGGGTCTACGAGCAGTACTTC. Translation gives CSASQPGVYEQYF.

This chain uses TRBV7-3 with TRBJ2-3, with D possibly TRBD2 on 6 matching bases. CDR1 and CDR2 (germline): SGHTA, FQGTGA. Trimming cost V 1 base and J 4 bases, with 12 bases left between them. CDR3 length equals 15 residues. In nucleotides, the CDR3 is TGTGCCAGCAGCTTAAACGGGGGTGCATCAGATACGCAGTATTTT. Translating gives CASSLNGGASDTQYF.

The V and J genes are TRBV5-1 and TRBJ1-1; weak D call: TRBD1 (6 bases). The germline V gene encodes CDR1 SGHRS and CDR2 YFSETQ. Trimming removed 6 bases at V and 12 bases at J, with 21 bases between. CDR3 length: 13 residues. CDR3 sequence (DNA): TGCGCCAGCACCTCCAATGGACAGACGTTAACTTTCTTT. Its translation is CASTSNGQTLTFF.

This clone was detected once. V gene TRBV4-3 combines with J gene TRBJ1-3; the match to TRBD1 covers 10 bases. Per germline, CDR1 LGHNA and CDR2 YSLEER. Trimming took 1 base from V and 4 from J; bases not matched to a gene: 1. The CDR3 has 15 residues. This chain's CDR3 is CASSQGQGAGNTIYF. The DNA for the CDR3 is TGCGCCAGCAGCCAAGGACAGGGGGCAGGAAACACCATATATTTT.

The V and J genes are TRBV7-2 and TRBJ2-7; TRBD2 might be the D (6 bases). The germline CDR1 and CDR2 sequences are SGHTA and FQGNSA. V lost 5 bases to trimming and J lost 2 bases, with 16 bases between them. This CDR3 region has 15 residues. The CDR3 here is CASSQGNRETYEQYF. The CDR3 region has the DNA TGTGCCAGCAGCCAAGGAAACCGGGAGACCTACGAGCAGTACTTC.

The chain recombines TRBV20-1 with TRBJ1-2; a possible D gene is TRBD1 (5 bases). This CDR3 contains 13 residues. Germline V gene sequence: CDR1 DFQATT, CDR2 SNEGSKA (reference sequence). The germline V and J ends were trimmed by 3 bases and 3 bases, with 11 bases remaining between them. For the CDR3, the DNA is TGCAGTGCTAGTGGGACTGAGTACTATGGCTACACCTTC. This gives the protein CSASGTEYYGYTF.

The V call is TRBV7-6, the J call TRBJ1-6; the D is unclear. With 0 bases removed from V and 7 bases from J, the gap between germline ends came to 19 bases. This CDR3 region has 18 residues. Germline V gene data show CDR1 as SGHVS and CDR2 as FNYEAQ. CDR3 bases: TGTGCCAGCAGCTTAGCGACGGGCCCTTTCCGGGGAAATTCACCCCTCCACTTT. This codes for CASSLATGPFRGNSPLHF.

The J gene is TRBJ1-5, the V gene TRBV6-2 or TRBV6-3, with 10 bases identical to TRBD1. V trimming: 2 bases; J trimming: 1 base; junction bases outside the gene matches: 8. The CDR3 is made up of 18 amino acids. CDR1 MNHEY and CDR2 SVGEGT come from the germline V gene. CDR3 DNA: TGTGCCAGCAGTTACGTCCTCCGACAGGGGGCCAGCAATCAGCCCCAGCATTTT. This encodes CASSYVLRQGASNQPQHF.

V usage is TRBV7-9 and J usage is TRBJ1-3; TRBD1 agrees at 8 bases. The CDR3 extends over 14 amino acids. The trim removed 5 bases at V and 2 bases at J, leaving 2 bases unmatched. CDR1 is SEHNR and CDR2 is FQNEAQ in the germline V gene (reference sequence). This CDR3 reads CASSEDRAGNTIYF. The CDR3 coding sequence is TGTGCCAGCAGCGAGGACAGGGCTGGAAACACCATATATTTT.

The chain employs TRBV3-1 (or the pseudogene TRBV3-2) and TRBJ2-3; 11 bases line up with TRBD2. V was pared by 5 bases and J by 5 bases, with 6 bases of the junction left unmatched. CDR1 and CDR2 (germline): LGHDT, YNNKEL (reference sequence). The CDR3 sequence is 15 residues long. CDR3 amino acids: CASSSSGGLGDTQYF. CDR3 nucleotide sequence: TGTGCCAGCAGCTCTAGCGGGGGGCTAGGAGATACGCAGTATTTT.

The V gene is TRBV19, the J gene TRBJ2-1, with 13 bases identical to TRBD2. The germline gives CDR1 LNHDA, CDR2 SQIVND (reference sequence). The J segment lost 7 bases and the V segment lost 5 bases, leaving 17 bases of the junction unmatched. The CDR3 extends over 19 amino acids. For the CDR3, the DNA is TGTGCCAGTAGTCCGAGACTAGCGGGGGGACAAAGAAAAAGGAATGAGCAGTTCTTC. It specifies CASSPRLAGGQRKRNEQFF.

This chain links TRBV28 with TRBJ2-7; D remains ambiguous. CDR3 length: 11 amino acids. Trimming removed 5 bases from V and 3 bases from J, with 5 bases in between. Germline V CDR1 and CDR2: MDHEN, SYDVKM. For the CDR3, the DNA is TGTGCCAGCAGTAACTACTACGAGCAGTACTTC. Its protein is CASSNYYEQYF.

The J gene is TRBJ1-1, the V gene TRBV7-2, with 11 bases fitting TRBD1. Trimming removed 5 bases from V and 7 bases from J; junction bases left unmatched: 9. CDR1 is SGHTA and CDR2 is FQGNSA in the germline V gene. The length of the CDR3 is 15 residues. CDR3 in DNA: TGTGCCAGCAGCCAGTCCGGACAGGGGGCAGATGAAGCTTTCTTT. Amino acid sequence: CASSQSGQGADEAFF.

The chain recombines TRBV4-2 with TRBJ1-1; 9 bases are shared with TRBD1. The CDR3 has 18 amino acids. With 3 bases clipped from V and 1 base from J, the junction kept 12 bases outside the gene matches. CDR1 and CDR2 from the germline V gene are LGHNA and YNFKEQ. The chain's CDR3 is CASSHSDRGVGWNTEAFF. In nucleotides, the CDR3 is TGTGCCAGCAGCCACTCGGACAGGGGTGTCGGGTGGAACACTGAAGCTTTCTTT.

CDR3 sequence: CASSSQTVTGSPLHF. The CDR3 region has the DNA TGTGCCAGCAGCTCCCAGACAGTGACGGGTTCACCCCTCCACTTT. This chain joins TRBV7-8 and TRBJ1-6; tentative D call: TRBD1 (5 bases). Deletions cut 4 bases from V and 9 bases from J, with 16 bases between. CDR1 SGHVS and CDR2 FQNEAQ come from the germline V gene. The CDR3 has 15 residues. Together with reference TRBV7-8 and TRBJ1-6, the CDR3 gives the full variable domain: GAGVSQSPRYKVAKRGQDVALRCDPISGHVSLFWYQQALGQGPEFLTYFQNEAQLDKSGLPSDRFFAERPEGSVSTLKIQRTQQEDSAVYLCASSSQTVTGSPLHFGNGTRLTVT.